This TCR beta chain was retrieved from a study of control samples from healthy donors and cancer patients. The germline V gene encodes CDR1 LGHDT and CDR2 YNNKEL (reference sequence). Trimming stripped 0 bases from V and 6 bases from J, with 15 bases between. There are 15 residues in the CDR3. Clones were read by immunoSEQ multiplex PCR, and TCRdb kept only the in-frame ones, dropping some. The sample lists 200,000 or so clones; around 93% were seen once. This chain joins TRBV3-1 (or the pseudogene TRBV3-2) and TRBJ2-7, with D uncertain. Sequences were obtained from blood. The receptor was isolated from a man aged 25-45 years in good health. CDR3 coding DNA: TGTGCCAGCAGCCAAGATTTGAGTACTGGATTCGAGCAGTACTTC. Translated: CASSQDLSTGFEQYF.